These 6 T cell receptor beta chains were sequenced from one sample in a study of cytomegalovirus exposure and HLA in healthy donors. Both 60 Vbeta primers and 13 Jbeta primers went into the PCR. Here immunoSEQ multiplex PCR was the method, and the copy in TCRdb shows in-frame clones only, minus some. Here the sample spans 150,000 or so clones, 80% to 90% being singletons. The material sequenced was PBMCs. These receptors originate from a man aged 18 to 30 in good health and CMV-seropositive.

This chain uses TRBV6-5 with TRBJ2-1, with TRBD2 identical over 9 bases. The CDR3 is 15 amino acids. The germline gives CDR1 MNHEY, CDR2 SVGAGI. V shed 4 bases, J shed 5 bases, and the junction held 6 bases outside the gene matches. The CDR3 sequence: CASSSRGGFDNEQFF. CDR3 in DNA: TGTGCCAGCAGTTCGCGGGGGGGCTTTGACAATGAGCAGTTCTTC.

CDR3 nucleotide sequence: TGTGCCAGCAGCCCTAGAGGAAGCGGGGGCCACCTGGATACGCAGTATTTT. It translates to CASSPRGSGGHLDTQYF. The chain joins TRBV9 to TRBJ2-3, with 8 bases fitting TRBD2. The J segment lost 6 bases and the V segment lost 4 bases, leaving 16 bases of the junction unmatched. This CDR3 spans 17 amino acids. Germline values: CDR1 SGDLS, CDR2 YYNGEE.

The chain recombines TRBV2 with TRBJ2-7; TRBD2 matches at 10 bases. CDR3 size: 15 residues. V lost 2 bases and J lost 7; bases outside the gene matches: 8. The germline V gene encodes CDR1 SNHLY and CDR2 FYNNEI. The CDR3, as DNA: TGTGCCAGCAGTGAAAGGAGCGGGGGGGCCCGGGAGCAGTACTTC. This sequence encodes CASSERSGGAREQYF.

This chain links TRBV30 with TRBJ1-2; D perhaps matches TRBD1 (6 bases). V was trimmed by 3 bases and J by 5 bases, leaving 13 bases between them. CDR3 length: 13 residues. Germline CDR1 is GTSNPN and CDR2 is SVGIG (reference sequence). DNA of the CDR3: TGTGCCTGGAGGTCCGGGACACGGTATGGCTACACCTTC. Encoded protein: CAWRSGTRYGYTF. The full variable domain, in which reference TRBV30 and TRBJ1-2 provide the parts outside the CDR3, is SQTIHQWPATLVQPVGSPLSLECTVEGTSNPNLYWYRQAAGRGLQLLFYSVGIGQISSEVPQNLSASRPQDRQFILSSKKLLLSDSGFYLCAWRSGTRYGYTFGSGTRLTVV.

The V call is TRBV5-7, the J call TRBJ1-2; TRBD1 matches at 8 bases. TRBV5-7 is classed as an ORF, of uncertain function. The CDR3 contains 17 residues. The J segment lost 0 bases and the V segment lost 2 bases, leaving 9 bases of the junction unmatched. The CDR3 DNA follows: TGTGCCAGCAGCTTCCTCGACGACAGGGGAGCTAACTATGGCTACACCTTC. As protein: CASSFLDDRGANYGYTF.

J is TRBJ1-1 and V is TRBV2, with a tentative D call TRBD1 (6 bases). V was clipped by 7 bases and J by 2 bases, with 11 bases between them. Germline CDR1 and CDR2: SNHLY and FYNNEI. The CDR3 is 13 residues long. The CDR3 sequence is CASTGDTNTEAFF. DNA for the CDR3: TGTGCCAGCACAGGGGATACCAACACTGAAGCTTTCTTT.